These 12 T cell receptor beta chains came from one sample sequenced in a study of blood T cell repertoires in COVID-19 (dated by TCRdb to about 2020). Libraries were prepared through the immunoSEQ multiplex PCR assay. Entries here come from immuneACCESS through TCRdb and include only in-frame sequences with V and J called. Some clones fail to appear in such tables; in the studies checked, an unresolved V gene covers under half of the shortfall, and the cause of the remainder is unknown. This sample holds about 70,000 clones; 65% to 90% were observed only once. The top ten clonotypes cover 2.5% to 3% of the sample. The specimen sequenced was peripheral blood. These receptors came from a man at least 80 years old with acute or convalescent COVID-19.

This clone was found once. The chain employs TRBV24-1 and TRBJ1-1, with D possibly TRBD1 on 6 matching bases. This CDR3 region has 12 residues. Trimming left V 5 bases short and J 10 bases short, with 13 bases between. Germline CDR1 KGHDR, CDR2 SFDVKD. The CDR3 is CATSAEQGTAFF. DNA of the CDR3: TGTGCCACCAGTGCCGAACAGGGTACAGCTTTCTTT.

This clone was found once. The chain recombines TRBV10-3 with TRBJ1-6; 8 bases are a match to TRBD1. The CDR3 extends over 14 amino acids. The V and J ends lost 10 bases and 2 bases, in that order; junction bases with no gene match: 4. Germline values: CDR1 ENHRY, CDR2 SYGVKD. CDR3 region: CATDRGTYNSPLHF. CDR3 bases: TGTGCCACCGACAGGGGAACCTATAATTCACCCCTCCACTTT.

This clone was found a few times. The CDR3: CASSATPMHTQYF. CDR3 in DNA: TGTGCCAGCAGCGCCACTCCCATGCATACGCAGTATTTT. The rearrangement links TRBV9 to TRBJ2-3; D gene unclear. The V end lost 3 bases, the J end lost 7 bases, and 12 bases lay between the germline ends. Germline V lookup: CDR1 SGDLS, CDR2 YYNGEE. The length of the CDR3 is 13 residues.

The chain employs TRBV6-5 and TRBJ2-5; 8 bases are shared with TRBD1. Losses at the gene ends were 6 bases for V and 3 bases for J; bases not matched to a gene: 9. Germline lookup yields CDR1 MNHEY and CDR2 SVGAGI. The CDR3 runs to 15 residues. This CDR3 is CASSRPRTGKETQYF. DNA of the CDR3: TGTGCCAGCAGCCGCCCCAGGACAGGGAAAGAGACCCAGTACTTC.

The chain carries TRBV1 and TRBJ2-7; the table's TRBD2 call for D was not verified on the DNA. TRBV1 is an annotated pseudogene. There are 17 residues in the CDR3. DNA of the CDR3: TGCACCAGCAGCCAAGGAGGAGATAGCGGGAGGTTGTACGAGCAGTACTTC. It specifies CTSSQGGDSGRLYEQYF.

J is TRBJ2-2 and V is TRBV6-5; D remains unclear. Germline values: CDR1 MNHEY, CDR2 SVGAGI. The V gene lost 5 bases and the J gene lost 8 bases, with 9 bases spanning the gap. This CDR3 contains 12 residues. The CDR3: CASSPLRGELFF. The CDR3 region has the DNA TGTGCCAGCAGTCCCCTCCGGGGGGAGCTGTTTTTT.

The J gene is TRBJ2-7, the V gene TRBV27; 10 bases are a match to TRBD2. The V and J ends lost 5 bases and 4 bases, in that order; junction bases with no gene match: 14. Germline CDR1 and CDR2: MNHEY and SMNVEV (reference sequence). The CDR3 extends over 17 amino acids. CDR3 nucleotides: TGTGCCAGCAGTCTCAAGCCCTCGAGCGGGAGGGCTTACGAGCAGTACTTC. As protein: CASSLKPSSGRAYEQYF.

This clone was seen more than once but under ten times. This chain joins TRBV18 and TRBJ1-3; D is ambiguous. Germline CDR1 is KGHSH and CDR2 is LQKENI. V dropped 2 bases and J dropped 4 bases, with 9 bases sitting between them. This CDR3 has 14 amino acids. CDR3 coding DNA: TGTGCCAGCTCACCAGGGCAGGCCGGAAACACCATATATTTT. The encoded protein is CASSPGQAGNTIYF.

The chain uses TRBV7-2 and TRBJ2-7; D remains ambiguous. The CDR3 extends over 12 amino acids. Trimming stripped 6 bases from V and 2 bases from J, with 8 bases between. Germline values: CDR1 SGHTA, CDR2 FQGNSA. CDR3 protein: CASRAGTYEQYF. The CDR3 DNA reads TGTGCCAGCAGGGCTGGCACCTACGAGCAGTACTTC.

The J gene is TRBJ1-1, the V gene TRBV6-5, with TRBD1 matching over 8 bases. CDR1 is MNHEY, CDR2 SVGAGI, per germline. Trimming took 4 bases from V and 4 from J; bases not matched to a gene: 8. This CDR3 is 15 amino acids long. The CDR3 is CASSWWTGRSTEAFF. The CDR3 DNA reads TGTGCCAGCAGTTGGTGGACAGGGAGAAGCACTGAAGCTTTCTTT.

The chain employs TRBV19 and TRBJ1-2; the match to TRBD1 covers 12 bases. With V trimmed by 1 base and J by 0 bases, 6 bases remained unmatched. The CDR3 consists of 18 residues. The V gene's germline CDR1 is LNHDA and CDR2 SQIVND (reference sequence). Here the CDR3 reads CASSIGRDRGHANYGYTF. The CDR3 nucleotides read TGTGCCAGTAGTATAGGTCGGGACAGGGGGCATGCTAACTATGGCTACACCTTC.

J is TRBJ1-4 and V is TRBV13; 7 nucleotides align to TRBD1. This CDR3 has 16 residues. J was trimmed by 7 bases and V by 2 bases; bases with no gene match: 10. CDR1 is PRHDT, CDR2 FYEKMQ, per germline (reference sequence). The CDR3 sequence: CASSLKVARQGEKLFF. The CDR3 DNA reads TGTGCCAGCAGCTTAAAGGTGGCCCGACAGGGTGAAAAACTGTTTTTT.